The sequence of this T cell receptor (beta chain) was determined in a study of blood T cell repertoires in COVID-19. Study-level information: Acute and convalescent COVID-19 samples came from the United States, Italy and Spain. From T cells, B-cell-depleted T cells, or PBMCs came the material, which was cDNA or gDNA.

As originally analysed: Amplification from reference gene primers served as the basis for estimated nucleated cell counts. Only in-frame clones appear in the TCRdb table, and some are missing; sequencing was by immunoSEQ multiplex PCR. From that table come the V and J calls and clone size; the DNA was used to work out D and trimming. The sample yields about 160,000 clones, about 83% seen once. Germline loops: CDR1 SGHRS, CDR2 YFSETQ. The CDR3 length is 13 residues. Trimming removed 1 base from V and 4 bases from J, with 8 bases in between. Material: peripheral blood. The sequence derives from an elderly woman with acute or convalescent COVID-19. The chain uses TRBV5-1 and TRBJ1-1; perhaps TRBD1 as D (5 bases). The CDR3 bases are TGCGCCAGCAGCTTGCACGGGGGCACTGAAGCTTTCTTT. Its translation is CASSLHGGTEAFF.